The following is a TCR beta chain sequence with its context. Antigen: not known. The data originate from a study of cytomegalovirus exposure and HLA in healthy donors. Primers: 60 Vbeta forward and 13 Jbeta reverse. Generated by immunoSEQ multiplex PCR, the TCRdb table keeps only in-frame clones and is missing some. The table lists some 180,000 clones. The V and J ends lost 8 bases and 7 bases, in that order; junction bases with no gene match: 10. The CDR3 extends over 15 amino acids. Germline V lookup: CDR1 MNHEY, CDR2 SMNVEV (reference sequence). Overall study findings and caveats: In a later analysis, V- and J-gene trimming of beta chains associated with a DCLRE1C missense variant, replicated independently. For most TCR beta V segments, an earlier analysis put the productive rate at about 90% or about 30% of the time.

The specimen sequenced was PBMCs. The clonotype comes from a man aged 25-45 years in good health and CMV-seronegative. The chain has TRBV27 and TRBJ1-4; TRBD1 matches 10 bases. CDR3 residues: CASHLSDRGGEKLFF. CDR3 coding DNA: TGTGCCAGCCACCTCTCGGACAGGGGGGGTGAAAAACTGTTTTTT.